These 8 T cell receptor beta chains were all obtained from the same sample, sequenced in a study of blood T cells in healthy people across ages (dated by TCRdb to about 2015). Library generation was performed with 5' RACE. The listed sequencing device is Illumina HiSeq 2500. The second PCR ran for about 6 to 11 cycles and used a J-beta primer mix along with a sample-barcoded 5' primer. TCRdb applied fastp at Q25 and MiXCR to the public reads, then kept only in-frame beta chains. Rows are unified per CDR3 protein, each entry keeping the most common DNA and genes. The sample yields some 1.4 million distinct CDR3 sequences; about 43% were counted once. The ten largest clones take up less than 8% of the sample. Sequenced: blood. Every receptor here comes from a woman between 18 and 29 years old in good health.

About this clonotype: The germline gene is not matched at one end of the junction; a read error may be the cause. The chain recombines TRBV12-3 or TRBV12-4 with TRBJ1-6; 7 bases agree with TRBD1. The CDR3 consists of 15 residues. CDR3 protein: CASSLKGAYSSPLHF. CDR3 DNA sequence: TGTGCCAGCAGTTTAAAGGGGGCTTATAGTTCACCCCTCCACTTT.

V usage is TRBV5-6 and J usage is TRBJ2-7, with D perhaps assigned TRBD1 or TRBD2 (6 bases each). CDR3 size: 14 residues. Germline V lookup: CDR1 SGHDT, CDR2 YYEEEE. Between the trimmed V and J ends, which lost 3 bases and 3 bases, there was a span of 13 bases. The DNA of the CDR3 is TGTGCCAGCAGCTACCCCGGAGGGGGCTACGAGCAGTACTTC. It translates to CASSYPGGGYEQYF. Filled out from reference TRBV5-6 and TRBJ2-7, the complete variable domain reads DAGVTQSPTHLIKTRGQQVTLRCSPKSGHDTVSWYQQALGQGPQFIFQYYEEEERQRGNFPDRFSGHQFPNYSSELNVNALLLGDSALYLCASSYPGGGYEQYFGPGTRLTVT.

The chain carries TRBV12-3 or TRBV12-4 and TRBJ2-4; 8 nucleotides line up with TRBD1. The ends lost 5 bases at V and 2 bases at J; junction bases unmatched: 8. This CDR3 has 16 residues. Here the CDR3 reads CASSGGQAFSKNIQYF. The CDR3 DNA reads TGTGCCAGCAGTGGGGGACAGGCCTTTTCCAAAAACATTCAGTACTTC.

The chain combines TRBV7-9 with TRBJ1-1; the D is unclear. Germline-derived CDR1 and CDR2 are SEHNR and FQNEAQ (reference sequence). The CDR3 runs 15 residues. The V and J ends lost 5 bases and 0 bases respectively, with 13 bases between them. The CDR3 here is CASSPRGVLNTEAFF. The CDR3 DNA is TGTGCCAGCAGCCCCCGTGGGGTGCTGAACACTGAAGCTTTCTTT.

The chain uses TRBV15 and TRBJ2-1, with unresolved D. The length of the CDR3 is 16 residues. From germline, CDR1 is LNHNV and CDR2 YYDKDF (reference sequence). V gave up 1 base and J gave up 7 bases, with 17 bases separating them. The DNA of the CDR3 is TGTGCCACCAGCAGAGGGCTCCCAGGTTTGGGGAATGAGCAGTTCTTC. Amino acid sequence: CATSRGLPGLGNEQFF. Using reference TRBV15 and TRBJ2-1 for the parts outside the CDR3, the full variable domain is DAMVIQNPRYQVTQFGKPVTLSCSQTLNHNVMYWYQQKSSQAPKLLFHYYDKDFNNEADTPDNFQSRRPNTSFCFLDIRSPGLGDTAMYLCATSRGLPGLGNEQFFGPGTRLTVL.

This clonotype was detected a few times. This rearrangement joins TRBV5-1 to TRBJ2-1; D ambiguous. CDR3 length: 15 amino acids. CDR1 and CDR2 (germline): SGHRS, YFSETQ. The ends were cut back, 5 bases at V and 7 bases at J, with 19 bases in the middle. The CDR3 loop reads CASRVLGLIENEQFF. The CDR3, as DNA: TGCGCCAGCAGAGTGTTAGGTCTAATCGAGAATGAGCAGTTCTTC. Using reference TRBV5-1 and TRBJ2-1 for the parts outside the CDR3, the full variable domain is KAGVTQTPRYLIKTRGQQVTLSCSPISGHRSVSWYQQTPGQGLQFLFEYFSETQRNKGNFPGRFSGRQFSNSRSEMNVSTLELGDSALYLCASRVLGLIENEQFFGPGTRLTVL.

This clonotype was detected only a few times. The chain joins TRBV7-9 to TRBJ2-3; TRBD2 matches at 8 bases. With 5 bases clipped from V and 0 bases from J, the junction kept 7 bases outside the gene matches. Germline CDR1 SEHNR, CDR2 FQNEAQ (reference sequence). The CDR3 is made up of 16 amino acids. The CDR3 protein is CASSETSGVSTDTQYF. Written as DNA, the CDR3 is TGTGCCAGCAGCGAAACTAGCGGAGTTAGCACAGATACGCAGTATTTT. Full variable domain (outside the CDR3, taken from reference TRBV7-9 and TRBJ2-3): DTGVSQNPRHKITKRGQNVTFRCDPISEHNRLYWYRQTLGQGPEFLTYFQNEAQLEKSRLLSDRFSAERPKGSFSTLEIQRTEQGDSAMYLCASSETSGVSTDTQYFGPGTRLTVL.

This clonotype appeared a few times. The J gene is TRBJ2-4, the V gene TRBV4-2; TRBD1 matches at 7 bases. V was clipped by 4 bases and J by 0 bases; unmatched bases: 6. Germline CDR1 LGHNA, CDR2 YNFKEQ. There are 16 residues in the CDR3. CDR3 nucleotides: TGTGCCAGCAGCCCGGGACAGACGGTAGCCAAAAACATTCAGTACTTC. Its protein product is CASSPGQTVAKNIQYF.